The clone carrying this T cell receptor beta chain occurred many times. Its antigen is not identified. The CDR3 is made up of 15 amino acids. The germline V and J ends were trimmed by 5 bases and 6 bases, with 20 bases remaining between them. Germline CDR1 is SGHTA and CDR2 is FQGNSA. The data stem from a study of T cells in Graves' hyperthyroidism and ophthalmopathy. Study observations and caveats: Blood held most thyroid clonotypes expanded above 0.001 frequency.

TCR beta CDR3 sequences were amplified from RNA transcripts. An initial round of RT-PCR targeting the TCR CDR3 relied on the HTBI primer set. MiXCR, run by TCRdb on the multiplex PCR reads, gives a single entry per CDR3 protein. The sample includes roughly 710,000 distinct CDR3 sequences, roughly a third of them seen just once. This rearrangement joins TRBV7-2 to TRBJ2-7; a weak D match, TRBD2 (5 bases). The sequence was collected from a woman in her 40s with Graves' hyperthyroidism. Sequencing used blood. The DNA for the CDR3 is TGTGCCAGCAGCCTTGGGCAGGTCGGGGTGCTCGAGCAGTACTTC. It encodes CASSLGQVGVLEQYF.